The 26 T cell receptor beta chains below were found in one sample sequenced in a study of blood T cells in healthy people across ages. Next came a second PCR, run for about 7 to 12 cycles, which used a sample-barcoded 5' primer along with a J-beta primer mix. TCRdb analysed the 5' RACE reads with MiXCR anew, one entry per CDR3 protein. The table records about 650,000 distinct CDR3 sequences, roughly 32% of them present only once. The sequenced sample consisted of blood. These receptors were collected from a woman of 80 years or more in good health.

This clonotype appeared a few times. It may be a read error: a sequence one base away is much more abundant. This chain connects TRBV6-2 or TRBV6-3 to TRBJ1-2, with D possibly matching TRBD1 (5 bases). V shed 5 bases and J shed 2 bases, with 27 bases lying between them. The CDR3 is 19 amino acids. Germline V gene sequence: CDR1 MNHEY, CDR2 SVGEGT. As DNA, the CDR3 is TGTGCCAGCAGTAGGGACCACCGGGACTACCGACAACCCAACTATGGCTACACCTTC. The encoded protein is CASSRDHRDYRQPNYGYTF.

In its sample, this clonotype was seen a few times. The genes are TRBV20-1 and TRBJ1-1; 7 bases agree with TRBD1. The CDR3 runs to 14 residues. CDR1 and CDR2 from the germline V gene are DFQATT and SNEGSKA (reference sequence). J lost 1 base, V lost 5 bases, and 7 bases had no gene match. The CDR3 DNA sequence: TGCAGTGCTCAAGGGGGACAGCGGAACACTGAAGCTTTCTTT. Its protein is CSAQGGQRNTEAFF.

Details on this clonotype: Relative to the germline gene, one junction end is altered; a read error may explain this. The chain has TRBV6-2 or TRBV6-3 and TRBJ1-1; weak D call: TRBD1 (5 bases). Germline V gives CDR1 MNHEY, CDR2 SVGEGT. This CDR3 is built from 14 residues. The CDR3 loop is CASSPTGQSTGAFF. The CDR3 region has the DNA TGTGCCAGCAGTCCCACAGGTCAGTCGACTGGAGCTTTCTTT.

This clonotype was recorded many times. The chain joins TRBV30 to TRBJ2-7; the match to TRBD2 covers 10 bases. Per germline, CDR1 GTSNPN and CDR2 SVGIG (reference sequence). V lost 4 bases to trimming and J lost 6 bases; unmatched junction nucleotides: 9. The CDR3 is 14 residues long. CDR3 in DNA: TGTGCCTGGAATAATAGGAGGACTAGCGGCGAGCAGTACTTC. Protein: CAWNNRRTSGEQYF.

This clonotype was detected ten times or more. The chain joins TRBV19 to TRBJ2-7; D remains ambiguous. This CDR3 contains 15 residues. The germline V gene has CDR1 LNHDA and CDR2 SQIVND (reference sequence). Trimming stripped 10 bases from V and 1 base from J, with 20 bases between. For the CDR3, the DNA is TGTGCCACCGCAAAGGTCGACCCGTTTTCCTACGAGCAGTACTTC. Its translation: CATAKVDPFSYEQYF.

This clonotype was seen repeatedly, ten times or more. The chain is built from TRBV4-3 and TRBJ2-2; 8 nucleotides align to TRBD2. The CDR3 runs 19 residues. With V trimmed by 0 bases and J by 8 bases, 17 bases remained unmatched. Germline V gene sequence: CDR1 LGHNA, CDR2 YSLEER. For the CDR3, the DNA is TGCGCCAGCAGCCAAGATAGGGGAGCGGGGGCCCAATTAGGGGGGGAGCTGTTTTTT. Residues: CASSQDRGAGAQLGGELFF.

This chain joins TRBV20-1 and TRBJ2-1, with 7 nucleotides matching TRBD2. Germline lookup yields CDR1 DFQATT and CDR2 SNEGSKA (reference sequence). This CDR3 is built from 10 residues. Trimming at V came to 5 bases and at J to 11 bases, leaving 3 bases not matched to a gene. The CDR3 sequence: CSAGLVQQFF. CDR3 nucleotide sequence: TGCAGTGCTGGACTAGTTCAGCAGTTCTTC.

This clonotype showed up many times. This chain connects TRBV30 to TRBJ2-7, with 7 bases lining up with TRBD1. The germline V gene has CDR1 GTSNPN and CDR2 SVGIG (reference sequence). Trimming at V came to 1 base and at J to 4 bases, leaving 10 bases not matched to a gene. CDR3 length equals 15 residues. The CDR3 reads CAWSDRKRGQYEQYF. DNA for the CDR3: TGTGCCTGGAGTGACCGGAAAAGGGGGCAATACGAGCAGTACTTC.

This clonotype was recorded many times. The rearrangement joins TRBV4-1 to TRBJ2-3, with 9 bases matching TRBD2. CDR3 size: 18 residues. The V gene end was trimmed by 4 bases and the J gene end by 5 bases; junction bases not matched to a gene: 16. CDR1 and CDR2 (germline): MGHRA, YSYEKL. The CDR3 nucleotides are TGCGCCAGCAGCCTAAGCGGTCTCGCGGGGGGGCCTATAGATACGCAGTATTTT. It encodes CASSLSGLAGGPIDTQYF.

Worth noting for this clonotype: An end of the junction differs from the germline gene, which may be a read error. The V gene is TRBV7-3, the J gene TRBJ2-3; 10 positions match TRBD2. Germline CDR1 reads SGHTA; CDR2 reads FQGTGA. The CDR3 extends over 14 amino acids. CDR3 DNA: TGTGCCAGCAGCCCGGGACTAGCGACAGAGACGCAGTATTTT. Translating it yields CASSPGLATETQYF. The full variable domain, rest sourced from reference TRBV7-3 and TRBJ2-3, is GAGVSQTPSNKVTEKGKYVELRCDPISGHTALYWYRQSLGQGPEFLIYFQGTGAADDSGLPNDRFFAVRPEGSVSTLKIQRTERGDSAVYLCASSPGLATETQYFGPGTRLTVL.

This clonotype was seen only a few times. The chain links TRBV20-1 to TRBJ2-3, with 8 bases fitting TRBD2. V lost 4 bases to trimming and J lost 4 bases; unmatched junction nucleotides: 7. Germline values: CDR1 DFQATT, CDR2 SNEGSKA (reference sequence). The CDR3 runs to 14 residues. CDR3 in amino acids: CSAIPSGGPDTQYF. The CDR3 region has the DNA TGCAGTGCTATCCCCAGCGGGGGTCCAGATACGCAGTATTTT.

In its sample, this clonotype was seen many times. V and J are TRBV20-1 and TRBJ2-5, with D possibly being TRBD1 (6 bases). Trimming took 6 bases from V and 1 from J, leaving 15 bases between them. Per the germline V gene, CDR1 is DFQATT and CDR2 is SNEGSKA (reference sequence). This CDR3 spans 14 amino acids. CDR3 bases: TGCAGTGCACCCGGGACAAGCAGCCAAGAGACCCAGTACTTC. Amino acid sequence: CSAPGTSSQETQYF.

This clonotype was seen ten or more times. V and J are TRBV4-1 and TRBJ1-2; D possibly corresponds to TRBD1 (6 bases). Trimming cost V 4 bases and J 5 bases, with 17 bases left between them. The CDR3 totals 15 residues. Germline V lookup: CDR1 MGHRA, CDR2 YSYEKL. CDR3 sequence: CASSPLAGAQYGYTF. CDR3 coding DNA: TGCGCCAGCAGCCCGCTGGCGGGGGCGCAATATGGCTACACCTTC.

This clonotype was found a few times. The CDR3 loop is CASSYRGQDQETQYF. DNA of the CDR3: TGTGCCAGCAGTTACCGAGGACAGGACCAAGAGACCCAGTACTTC. The gene calls are TRBV6-6 and TRBJ2-5, with TRBD1 identical over 7 bases. V trimming: 2 bases; J trimming: 0 bases; junction bases outside the gene matches: 3. Looked up from germline, CDR1 is MNHNY and CDR2 is SVGAGI (reference sequence). This CDR3 has 15 residues.

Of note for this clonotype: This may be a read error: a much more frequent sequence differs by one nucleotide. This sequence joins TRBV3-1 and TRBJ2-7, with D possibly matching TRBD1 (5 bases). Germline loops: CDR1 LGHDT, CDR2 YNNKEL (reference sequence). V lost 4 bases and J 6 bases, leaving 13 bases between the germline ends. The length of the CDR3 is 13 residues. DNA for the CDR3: TGTGCCAGCAGCCGAGACGTGGGGCGCGAGCAGTACTTC. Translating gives CASSRDVGREQYF.

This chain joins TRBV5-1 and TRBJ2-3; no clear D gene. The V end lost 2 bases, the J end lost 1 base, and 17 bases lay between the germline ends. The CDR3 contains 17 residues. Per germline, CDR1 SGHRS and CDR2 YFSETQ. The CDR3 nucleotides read TGCGCCAGCAGCTTAGCACGGAAGACGGGCCGCACAGATACGCAGTATTTT. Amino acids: CASSLARKTGRTDTQYF.

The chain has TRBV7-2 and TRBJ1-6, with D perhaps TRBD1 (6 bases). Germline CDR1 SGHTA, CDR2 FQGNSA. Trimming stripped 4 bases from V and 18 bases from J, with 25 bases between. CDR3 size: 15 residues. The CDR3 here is CASSSQGLNNSPSHF. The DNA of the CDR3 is TGTGCCAGCAGCTCTCAGGGGCTAAATAATTCACCCTCCCACTTT.

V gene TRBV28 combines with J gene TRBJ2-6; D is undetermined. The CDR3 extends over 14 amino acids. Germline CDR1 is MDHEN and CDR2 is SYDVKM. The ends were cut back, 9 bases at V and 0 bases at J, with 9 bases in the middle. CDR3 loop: CASHKFSGANVLTF. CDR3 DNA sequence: TGTGCCAGTCATAAGTTCTCTGGGGCCAACGTCCTGACTTTC.

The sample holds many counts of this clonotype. The chain's CDR3 is CASSRSQVNYGYTF. The CDR3 nucleotides read TGTGCCAGCAGCCGATCGCAGGTTAACTATGGCTACACCTTC. The J gene is TRBJ1-2, the V gene TRBV12-3 or TRBV12-4; D unresolved. The CDR3 has 14 residues. The V end was cut by 6 bases, the J end by 1 base, with 12 bases between.

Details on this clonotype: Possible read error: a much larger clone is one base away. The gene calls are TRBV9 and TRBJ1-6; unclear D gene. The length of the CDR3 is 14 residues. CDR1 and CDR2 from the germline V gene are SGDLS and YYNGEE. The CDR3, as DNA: TGTGCCAACAGCGTAGGGCAGGAGAATTCACCCCTCCACTTT. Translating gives CANSVGQENSPLHF.

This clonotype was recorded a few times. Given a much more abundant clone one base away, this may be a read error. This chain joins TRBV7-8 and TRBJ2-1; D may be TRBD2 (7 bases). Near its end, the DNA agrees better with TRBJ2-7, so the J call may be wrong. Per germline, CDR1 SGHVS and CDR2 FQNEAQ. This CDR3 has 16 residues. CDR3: CASSLAVGGAYNEQYF. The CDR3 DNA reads TGTGCCAGCAGCTTAGCGGTTGGGGGGGCCTACAATGAGCAGTACTTC.

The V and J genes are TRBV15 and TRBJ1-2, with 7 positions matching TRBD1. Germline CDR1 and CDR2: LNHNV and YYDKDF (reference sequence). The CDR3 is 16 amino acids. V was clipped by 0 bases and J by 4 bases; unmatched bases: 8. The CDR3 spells CATSRDKGADFYGYTF. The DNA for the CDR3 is TGTGCCACCAGCAGAGATAAGGGGGCGGACTTCTATGGCTACACCTTC. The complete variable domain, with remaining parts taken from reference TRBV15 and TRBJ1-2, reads DAMVIQNPRYQVTQFGKPVTLSCSQTLNHNVMYWYQQKSSQAPKLLFHYYDKDFNNEADTPDNFQSRRPNTSFCFLDIRSPGLGDTAMYLCATSRDKGADFYGYTFGSGTRLTVV.

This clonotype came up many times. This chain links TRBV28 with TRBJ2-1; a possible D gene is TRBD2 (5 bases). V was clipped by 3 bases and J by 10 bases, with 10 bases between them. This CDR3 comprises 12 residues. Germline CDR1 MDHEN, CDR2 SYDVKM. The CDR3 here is CASSLGRGEQFF. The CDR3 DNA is TGTGCCAGCAGTTTGGGTCGGGGAGAGCAGTTCTTC.

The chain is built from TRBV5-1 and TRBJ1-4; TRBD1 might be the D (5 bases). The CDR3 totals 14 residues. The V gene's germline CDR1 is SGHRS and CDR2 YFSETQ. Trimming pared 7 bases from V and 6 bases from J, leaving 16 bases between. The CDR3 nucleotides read TGCGCCAGCCGCCCAAGGCCGGGGGATGAAAAACTGTTTTTT. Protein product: CASRPRPGDEKLFF.

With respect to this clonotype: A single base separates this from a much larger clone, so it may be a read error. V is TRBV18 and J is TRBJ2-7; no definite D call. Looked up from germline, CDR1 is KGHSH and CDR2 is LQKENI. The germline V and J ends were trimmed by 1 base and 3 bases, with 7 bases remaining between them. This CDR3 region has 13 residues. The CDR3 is CASSPRHSYEQYF. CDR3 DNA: TGTGCCAGCTCACCACGGCACAGCTACGAGCAGTACTTC.

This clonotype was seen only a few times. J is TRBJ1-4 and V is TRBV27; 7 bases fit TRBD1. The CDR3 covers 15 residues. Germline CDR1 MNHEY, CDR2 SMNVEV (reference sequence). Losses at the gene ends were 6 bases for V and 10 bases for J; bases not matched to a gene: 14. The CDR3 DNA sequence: TGTGCCAGCAGGCCGAGGGACAGTAGTTTAGGAAAACTGTTTTTT. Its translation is CASRPRDSSLGKLFF.